A single sample gave rise to the 24 T cell receptor beta chains below, sequenced in a study of T cells after yellow fever vaccination. MiXCR, applied by TCRdb to the 5' RACE reads, yields one record per CDR3 protein. The sample holds about 310,000 distinct CDR3 sequences, around 3.9% seen once. Sequenced material: PBMCs, taken on the day of the yellow fever booster vaccination. The receptors shown here come from a man aged 18 to 30 who received the YFV17D yellow fever vaccine.

This sequence joins TRBV6-5 and TRBJ2-7, with 9 bases lining up with TRBD1. The V and J ends lost 5 bases and 4 bases, in that order; junction bases with no gene match: 3. Looked up from germline, CDR1 is MNHEY and CDR2 is SVGAGI. CDR3 length: 13 amino acids. As DNA, the CDR3 is TGTGCCAGCAGTGTGGGGACAGGGTACGAGCAGTACGTC. As protein: CASSVGTGYEQYV.

This clonotype has ten or more counts. J is TRBJ1-6 and V is TRBV20-1; unclear D gene. This CDR3 has 11 residues. The V end was cut by 0 bases, the J end by 15 bases, with 9 bases between. CDR1 and CDR2 from the germline V gene are DFQATT and SNEGSKA (reference sequence). CDR3 loop: CSARDAGDLHF. The CDR3 coding sequence is TGCAGTGCTAGAGATGCCGGGGACCTCCACTTT.

This clonotype was observed many times. The V and J genes are TRBV12-3 or TRBV12-4 and TRBJ1-5; weak D call: TRBD1 (6 bases). There are 14 residues in the CDR3. V gave up 3 bases and J gave up 6 bases, with 12 bases separating them. The CDR3, as DNA: TGTGCCAGCAGTTTGGGGGGGGGCTTTCAGCCCCAGCATTTT. Protein sequence: CASSLGGGFQPQHF.

This clonotype occurred many times. The J gene is TRBJ2-3, the V gene TRBV6-5; 7 nucleotides match TRBD2. V was clipped by 5 bases and J by 1 base; unmatched bases: 12. Germline V gene lookup returns CDR1 MNHEY and CDR2 SVGAGI. This CDR3 has 17 residues. The CDR3 spells CASSGPGTKSGTDTQYF. The CDR3 coding sequence is TGTGCCAGCAGTGGACCCGGGACTAAGTCGGGCACAGATACGCAGTATTTT.

The chain combines TRBV5-6 with TRBJ2-5; D is perhaps TRBD2 (6 bases). Germline V gene sequence: CDR1 SGHDT, CDR2 YYEEEE. CDR3 length: 15 amino acids. V shed 5 bases and J shed 2 bases, with 16 bases lying between them. The CDR3 bases are TGTGCCAGCAGGAACCGGAGGGGTTTACAAGAGACCCAGTACTTC. Amino acids: CASRNRRGLQETQYF.

V usage is TRBV2 and J usage is TRBJ1-2, with 8 bases that match TRBD1. With V trimmed by 7 bases and J by 4 bases, 2 bases remained unmatched. CDR1 SNHLY and CDR2 FYNNEI come from the germline V gene. The CDR3 extends over 12 amino acids. CDR3 DNA: TGTGCCAGCAATCAGGGGGCCTATGGCTACACCTTC. It specifies CASNQGAYGYTF.

This clonotype was detected a few times. This rearrangement joins TRBV5-8 to TRBJ1-1; D is unresolved. Germline lookup yields CDR1 SGHTS and CDR2 YDEGEE. CDR3 length: 12 residues. Trimming cost V 4 bases and J 8 bases, with 12 bases left between them. In DNA form, the CDR3 reads TGTGCCAGCAGCCTTTCCTACTCCGAAGCTTTCTTT. It codes for CASSLSYSEAFF. Full variable domain (outside the CDR3, taken from reference TRBV5-8 and TRBJ1-1): EAGVTQSPTHLIKTRGQQATLRCSPISGHTSVYWYQQALGLGLQFLLWYDEGEERNRGNFPPRFSGRQFPNYSSELNVNALELEDSALYLCASSLSYSEAFFGQGTRLTVV.

This clonotype came up a few times. J is TRBJ2-2 and V is TRBV10-2; no clear D. V was clipped by 6 bases and J by 8 bases, with 19 bases between them. The CDR3 spans 15 residues. Germline V gene data show CDR1 as WSHSY and CDR2 as SAAADI. The CDR3 is CASRPLTESLGELFF. CDR3 sequence (DNA): TGCGCCAGCAGACCGTTAACCGAGTCCTTGGGGGAGCTGTTTTTT.

This clonotype was seen a few times. The chain employs TRBV6-6 and TRBJ2-3; 13 bases are shared with TRBD2. The CDR3 has 18 residues. The V gene's germline CDR1 is MNHNY and CDR2 SVGAGI (reference sequence). J lost 3 bases, V lost 2 bases, and 8 bases had no gene match. CDR3 DNA: TGTGCCAGCAGTTACGAGGGACTAGCGGGGCTCAGGACAGATACGCAGTATTTT. Protein product: CASSYEGLAGLRTDTQYF.

This clonotype was seen repeatedly, ten times or more. The rearrangement joins TRBV5-8 to TRBJ2-3; D is ambiguous. The germline V gene encodes CDR1 SGHTS and CDR2 YDEGEE. The CDR3 contains 14 residues. Trimming took 6 bases from V and 3 from J, leaving 14 bases between them. The DNA of the CDR3 is TGTGCCAGCACTATACAGCTGGGGACAGATACGCAGTATTTT. This codes for CASTIQLGTDTQYF.

In its sample, this clonotype was seen many times. The rearrangement links TRBV7-9 to TRBJ2-1, with 12 nucleotides matching TRBD2. J was trimmed by 8 bases and V by 4 bases; bases with no gene match: 3. Germline V gives CDR1 SEHNR, CDR2 FQNEAQ (reference sequence). The CDR3 extends over 14 amino acids. CDR3 sequence: CASSYGTSGYEQFF. For the CDR3, the DNA is TGTGCCAGCAGCTACGGGACTAGCGGGTATGAGCAGTTCTTC.

This clonotype has just a few counts. The chain recombines TRBV5-1 with TRBJ2-7; 8 nucleotides agree with TRBD2. CDR1 and CDR2 (germline): SGHRS, YFSETQ. There are 14 residues in the CDR3. V shed 5 bases and J 2 bases; nucleotides not matched to a gene: 6. The CDR3 DNA sequence: TGCGCCAGCAGGTCCGCGGGGGGAACCTACGAGCAGTACTTC. It translates to CASRSAGGTYEQYF. Complete variable domain (other parts from reference TRBV5-1 and TRBJ2-7): KAGVTQTPRYLIKTRGQQVTLSCSPISGHRSVSWYQQTPGQGLQFLFEYFSETQRNKGNFPGRFSGRQFSNSRSEMNVSTLELGDSALYLCASRSAGGTYEQYFGPGTRLTVT.

The rearrangement uses TRBV7-2 and TRBJ2-5; D assignment may be TRBD1 or TRBD2 (7 bases each). The CDR3 loop spans 14 amino acids. Germline V CDR1 and CDR2: SGHTA, FQGNSA. Trimming stripped 4 bases from V and 2 bases from J, with 11 bases between. CDR3 loop: CASSSGGVQETQYF. In DNA form, the CDR3 reads TGTGCCAGCAGCTCAGGGGGGGTACAAGAGACCCAGTACTTC. Complete variable domain (other parts from reference TRBV7-2 and TRBJ2-5): GAGVSQSPSNKVTEKGKDVELRCDPISGHTALYWYRQSLGQGLEFLIYFQGNSAPDKSGLPSDRFSAERTGGSVSTLTIQRTQQEDSAVYLCASSSGGVQETQYFGPGTRLLVL.

This clonotype has more than one count but fewer than ten. The chain combines TRBV18 with TRBJ1-1; 12 nucleotides line up with TRBD1. CDR3 length: 16 amino acids. Germline V CDR1 and CDR2: KGHSH, LQKENI. V lost 3 bases to trimming and J lost 4 bases; unmatched junction nucleotides: 6. CDR3 sequence reads: CASSPPGQGAITEAFF. As DNA, the CDR3 is TGTGCCAGCTCACCTCCGGGACAGGGGGCGATCACTGAAGCTTTCTTT.

There are a few counts of this clonotype. CDR3 nucleotides: TGTGCCAGCAGCCCTCCACTAGCGGGGCGGGTAACAACGTATAAGAACACAGATACGCAGTATTTT. This translates into CASSPPLAGRVTTYKNTDTQYF. The V and J genes are TRBV11-2 and TRBJ2-3; 10 bases match TRBD2. The CDR3 runs 22 residues. CDR1 is SGHAT and CDR2 is FQNNGV in the germline V gene. V lost 5 bases and J lost 2; bases outside the gene matches: 25.

This clonotype has only one observation. This chain connects TRBV6-1 to TRBJ2-7; the D gene is possibly TRBD1 (5 bases). V was pared by 5 bases and J by 3 bases, with 14 bases between. The CDR3 consists of 14 residues. CDR1 and CDR2 (germline): MNHNS, SASEGT. The CDR3 spells CASSRDRQYYEQYV. The DNA for the CDR3 is TGTGCCAGCAGTAGGGATAGACAGTACTACGAGCAGTACGTC.

This clonotype was counted many times. V usage is TRBV5-1 and J usage is TRBJ2-2; D remains ambiguous. V dropped 1 base and J dropped 3 bases, with 13 bases sitting between them. The germline V gene encodes CDR1 SGHRS and CDR2 YFSETQ. The CDR3 covers 16 residues. The CDR3 bases are TGCGCCAGCAGCTTGAGATCGGCAGGAGACACCGGGGAGCTGTTTTTT. Translating it yields CASSLRSAGDTGELFF.

This clonotype was detected ten times or more. This sequence joins TRBV6-2 or TRBV6-3 and TRBJ2-2; 11 bases line up with TRBD2. Germline CDR1 and CDR2: MNHEY and SVGEGT. Trimming cost V 8 bases and J 4 bases; bases outside gene matches: 3. This CDR3 contains 14 residues. CDR3 in DNA: TGTGCCAGCCGGCTAGCGGGGGGCACCGGGGAGCTGTTTTTT. Translation: CASRLAGGTGELFF.

The sample holds many counts of this clonotype. V gene TRBV5-4 combines with J gene TRBJ2-3, with 9 bases identical to TRBD2. This CDR3 region has 15 residues. Germline-derived CDR1 and CDR2 are SGHNT and YYREEE (reference sequence). V dropped 5 bases and J dropped 1; count of bases not matched to a gene: 5. CDR3 residues: CASSPSGVRTDTQYF. In DNA form, the CDR3 reads TGTGCCAGCAGTCCTAGCGGGGTGCGCACAGATACGCAGTATTTT. Variable domain in full (rest from reference TRBV5-4 and TRBJ2-3): ETGVTQSPTHLIKTRGQQVTLRCSSQSGHNTVSWYQQALGQGPQFIFQYYREEENGRGNFPPRFSGLQFPNYSSELNVNALELDDSALYLCASSPSGVRTDTQYFGPGTRLTVL.

This clonotype turned up a few times. The chain combines TRBV12-3 or TRBV12-4 with TRBJ2-3, with unresolved D. CDR3 length equals 12 residues. Trimming left V 3 bases short and J 6 bases short, with 7 bases between. In nucleotides, the CDR3 is TGTGCCAGCAGTTTCTTGGCGGATACGCAGTATTTT. Its translation is CASSFLADTQYF.

This clonotype was seen repeatedly, ten times or more. This chain connects TRBV20-1 to TRBJ2-7; D not certain. Germline assignment: CDR1 DFQATT and CDR2 SNEGSKA (reference sequence). V was clipped by 6 bases and J by 0 bases, with 12 bases between them. CDR3 length equals 13 residues. The CDR3 loop reads CSAGQGSSYEQYF. In DNA, the CDR3 is TGCAGTGCCGGCCAAGGCAGCTCCTACGAGCAGTACTTC.

This clonotype has more than one count but fewer than ten. The gene calls are TRBV12-3 or TRBV12-4 and TRBJ1-2, with TRBD1 as a possible D gene (5 bases). The CDR3 is 13 residues long. Between the trimmed V and J ends, which lost 6 bases and 8 bases, there was a span of 16 bases. CDR3 DNA sequence: TGTGCCAGCAGCCTAGGGACTGCTGGGGGCTACACCTTC. Its protein product is CASSLGTAGGYTF.

This rearrangement joins TRBV6-5 to TRBJ2-3; no definite D call. Germline assignment: CDR1 MNHEY and CDR2 SVGAGI. The CDR3 spans 13 residues. V was cut by 0 bases and J by 6 bases, with 7 bases left in between. CDR3 nucleotides: TGTGCCAGCAGTTACTCGAAACCCGATACGCAGTATTTT. Translation gives CASSYSKPDTQYF.

This clonotype was seen a few times. This chain connects TRBV11-2 to TRBJ2-7; no clear D. Germline V CDR1 and CDR2: SGHAT, FQNNGV. The CDR3 has 13 amino acids. V was clipped by 6 bases and J by 0 bases, with 9 bases between them. The chain's CDR3 is CASRPSASYEQYV. The CDR3 region has the DNA TGTGCCAGCAGGCCTTCGGCCTCCTACGAGCAGTACGTC.